What follows are 18 T cell receptor beta chains derived from one specimen sequenced in a study of control samples from healthy donors and cancer patients. The assay was immunoSEQ multiplex PCR, and TCRdb's table has in-frame clones only and misses some. The sample yields tens of thousands of clones, less than 95% seen once. Material for sequencing was PBMCs. Receptors were obtained from a woman aged 40 to 50 with head and neck cancer.

The chain recombines TRBV11-3 with TRBJ1-5; D unresolved. V lost 0 bases, J lost 2 bases, and 14 bases lay in between. The germline V gene encodes CDR1 SGHNT and CDR2 YENEEA. The CDR3 sequence is 17 residues long. CDR3: CASSLDRSGGGNQPQHF. For the CDR3, the DNA is TGTGCCAGCAGCTTAGACCGCTCAGGAGGAGGCAATCAGCCCCAGCATTTT.

The genes are TRBV7-3 and TRBJ1-1, with TRBD1 matching 8 bases. CDR3 size: 15 residues. The V segment lost 5 bases and the J segment 1 base; nucleotides outside the gene matches: 6. Germline V gene data show CDR1 as SGHTA and CDR2 as FQGTGA. The CDR3: CASSATGGPNTEAFF. CDR3 nucleotide sequence: TGTGCCAGCAGCGCAACAGGGGGACCGAACACTGAAGCTTTCTTT.

The chain carries TRBV6-6 and TRBJ1-1, with D possibly being TRBD1 (5 bases). Germline lookup yields CDR1 MNHNY and CDR2 SVGAGI (reference sequence). The V end lost 2 bases, the J end lost 9 bases, and 19 bases lay between the germline ends. CDR3 length: 15 amino acids. The chain's CDR3 is CASSYQEPDGGKAFF. CDR3 in DNA: TGTGCCAGCAGTTACCAAGAACCAGACGGGGGGAAAGCTTTCTTT.

The chain uses TRBV18 and TRBJ1-3; D is unresolved. In germline, CDR1 is KGHSH, CDR2 LQKENI. The CDR3 has 16 amino acids. V was pared by 3 bases and J by 2 bases, with 14 bases between. The DNA of the CDR3 is TGTGCCAGCTCACCCGGACCACCCGGCACTGGAAACACCATATATTTT. It codes for CASSPGPPGTGNTIYF.

This chain connects TRBV10-2 to TRBJ2-1, with a weak D call TRBD1 (5 bases). Germline CDR1 reads WSHSY; CDR2 reads SAAADI. Trimming stripped 11 bases from V and 5 bases from J, with 13 bases between. This CDR3 comprises 12 residues. CDR3 coding DNA: TGCGCCGGGGCAGGAGTAAACAATGAGCAGTTCTTC. Translation gives CAGAGVNNEQFF.

This chain links TRBV5-1 with TRBJ2-7; 7 bases map to TRBD1. From germline, CDR1 is SGHRS and CDR2 YFSETQ. J lost 3 bases, V lost 4 bases, and 10 bases had no gene match. This CDR3 comprises 15 residues. CDR3 coding DNA: TGCGCCAGCAGCACATATCCGGGACAGTTCTACGAGCAGTACTTC. It yields the protein CASSTYPGQFYEQYF.

With respect to this clone: A read error is possible here, since a much larger clone lies one base away. This chain's CDR3 is CASSDRAGDSPPHF. As DNA, the CDR3 is TGTGCCAGCAGTGACAGGGCCGGGGATTCACCCCCCCACTTT. The rearrangement joins TRBV6-1 to TRBJ1-6; a weak D match, TRBD1 (5 bases). The CDR3 is 14 amino acids. Per the germline V gene, CDR1 is MNHNS and CDR2 is SASEGT.

The gene calls are TRBV9 and TRBJ2-2; D possibly corresponds to TRBD2 (5 bases). V was trimmed by 4 bases and J by 0 bases, leaving 16 bases between them. The CDR3 has 17 residues. Per germline, CDR1 SGDLS and CDR2 YYNGEE. CDR3 sequence: CASSPGLRRANTGELFF. CDR3 sequence (DNA): TGTGCCAGCAGCCCTGGACTGCGGCGAGCGAACACCGGGGAGCTGTTTTTT.

The chain couples TRBV19 to TRBJ1-1, with 7 bases that match TRBD1. V trimming: 7 bases; J trimming: 1 base; junction bases outside the gene matches: 9. This CDR3 contains 15 residues. CDR1 and CDR2 from the germline V gene are LNHDA and SQIVND (reference sequence). The DNA for the CDR3 is TGTGCCAGTACCCCGGACAGGTGGGAGAACACTGAAGCTTTCTTT. Translation gives CASTPDRWENTEAFF.

This clone appeared a few times. This chain links TRBV29-1 with TRBJ1-1; 8 bases map to TRBD1. Germline trimming cut 4 bases from V and 5 bases from J; bases unmatched to any gene: 12. The CDR3 is 15 amino acids. Germline V gene lookup returns CDR1 SQVTM and CDR2 ANQGSEA. DNA for the CDR3: TGCAGCGTTGGAGGTGGACAGGGAAGTGAGACTGAAGCTTTCTTT. Translating gives CSVGGGQGSETEAFF. The complete variable domain, with remaining parts taken from reference TRBV29-1 and TRBJ1-1, reads SAVISQKPSRDICQRGTSLTIQCQVDSQVTMMFWYRQQPGQSLTLIATANQGSEATYESGFVIDKFPISRPNLTFSTLTVSNMSPEDSSIYLCSVGGGQGSETEAFFGQGTRLTVV.

This chain uses TRBV7-8 with TRBJ2-7; TRBD2 is a possible D gene (5 bases). The CDR3 is 14 amino acids. Germline CDR1 is SGHVS and CDR2 is FQNEAQ. Trimming cost V 3 bases and J 2 bases, with 11 bases left between them. The CDR3 DNA reads as TGTGCCAGCAGCTTTAGCGCTCCCACCTACGAGCAGTACTTC. Its translation is CASSFSAPTYEQYF.

This chain connects TRBV6-1 to TRBJ2-2; D ambiguous. This CDR3 contains 15 residues. The germline V and J ends were trimmed by 1 base and 2 bases, with 8 bases remaining between them. The germline V gene has CDR1 MNHNS and CDR2 SASEGT. This CDR3 is CASSEDSANTGELFF. The DNA of the CDR3 is TGTGCCAGCAGTGAAGACAGCGCCAACACCGGGGAGCTGTTTTTT.

The rearrangement links TRBV6-4 to TRBJ2-3; D gene ambiguous. CDR1 and CDR2 from the germline V gene are MRHNA and SNTAGT. This CDR3 is 14 amino acids long. V was pared by 3 bases and J by 4 bases, with 11 bases between. This CDR3 is CASSEYEWADTQYF. DNA for the CDR3: TGTGCCAGCAGTGAATACGAGTGGGCAGATACGCAGTATTTT.

The V and J genes are TRBV30 and TRBJ2-2; the D is unclear. This CDR3 comprises 16 residues. CDR1 is GTSNPN, CDR2 SVGIG, per germline (reference sequence). Trimming took 4 bases from V and 2 from J, leaving 17 bases between them. In DNA, the CDR3 is TGTGCCTGGACCCCCCTGCCGGCAGCAAACACCGGGGAGCTGTTTTTT. It translates to CAWTPLPAANTGELFF.

This chain links TRBV5-5 with TRBJ1-4, with unresolved D. Germline CDR1 reads SGHKS; CDR2 reads YYEKEE (reference sequence). This CDR3 is built from 14 residues. Trimming stripped 0 bases from V and 4 bases from J, with 7 bases between. The chain's CDR3 is CASSLVQRNEKLFF. As DNA, the CDR3 is TGTGCCAGCAGCTTGGTTCAGCGTAATGAAAAACTGTTTTTT.

The V call is TRBV5-5, the J call TRBJ2-7; the match to TRBD1 covers 8 bases. The CDR3 spans 13 residues. J gave up 3 bases and V 3 bases, and 2 bases lay outside the gene matches. Germline CDR1 and CDR2: SGHKS and YYEKEE (reference sequence). The CDR3 sequence is CASSSGQGYEQYF. CDR3 bases: TGTGCCAGCAGCTCTGGACAGGGCTACGAGCAGTACTTC. Using reference TRBV5-5 and TRBJ2-7 for the parts outside the CDR3, the full variable domain is DAGVTQSPTHLIKTRGQQVTLRCSPISGHKSVSWYQQVLGQGPQFIFQYYEKEERGRGNFPDRFSARQFPNYSSELNVNALLLGDSALYLCASSSGQGYEQYFGPGTRLTVT.

This clone was seen just once. This chain links TRBV19 with TRBJ1-2, with D unclear. Trimming left V 0 bases short and J 6 bases short, with 20 bases between. Germline CDR1 and CDR2: LNHDA and SQIVND (reference sequence). The CDR3 has 17 amino acids. CDR3 nucleotide sequence: TGTGCCAGTAGTATAGAGGGGAAACATGCAAGGGCGAATGGCTACACCTTC. Its translation: CASSIEGKHARANGYTF.

Turning to this clone: The junction does not match germline at one end; this may be a read error. V and J are TRBV2 and TRBJ1-5; no definite D call. This CDR3 region has 12 residues. Germline assignment: CDR1 SNHLY and CDR2 FYNNEI. The CDR3 protein is CASREDIQPQHF. Written as DNA, the CDR3 is TGTGCCAGCAGAGAAGACATTCAGCCCCAGCATTTT.